This T cell receptor (beta chain) originates from a study of cytomegalovirus exposure and HLA in healthy donors. Study at large: The 120 validation repertoires and the approximately 630 first-cohort repertoires shared a platform, a later analysis reported.

The assay was immunoSEQ multiplex PCR, and TCRdb's table has in-frame clones only and misses some. This sample has about 300,000 clones, with over 75% found just once. For this clone: Its antigen remains unidentified.

General study points: The tendency of first-cohort TCR clusters to co-occur in the roughly 120 validation repertoires was the finding of a later analysis.

This CDR3 comprises 14 residues. Trimming removed 2 bases from V and 2 bases from J, with 11 bases in between. Looked up from germline, CDR1 is SGDLS and CDR2 is YYNGEE. The sequenced sample was PBMCs. The rearrangement uses TRBV9 and TRBJ2-7; unclear D gene. This clonotype was obtained from a woman aged 18-29 years in good health and CMV-seronegative. The CDR3 spells CASSVSGLPYEQYF. The DNA of the CDR3 is TGTGCCAGCAGCGTCTCTGGGCTTCCCTACGAGCAGTACTTC. The full variable domain, rest sourced from reference TRBV9 and TRBJ2-7, is DSGVTQTPKHLITATGQRVTLRCSPRSGDLSVYWYQQSLDQGLQFLIQYYNGEERAKGNILERFSAQQFPDLHSELNLSSLELGDSALYFCASSVSGLPYEQYFGPGTRLTVT.